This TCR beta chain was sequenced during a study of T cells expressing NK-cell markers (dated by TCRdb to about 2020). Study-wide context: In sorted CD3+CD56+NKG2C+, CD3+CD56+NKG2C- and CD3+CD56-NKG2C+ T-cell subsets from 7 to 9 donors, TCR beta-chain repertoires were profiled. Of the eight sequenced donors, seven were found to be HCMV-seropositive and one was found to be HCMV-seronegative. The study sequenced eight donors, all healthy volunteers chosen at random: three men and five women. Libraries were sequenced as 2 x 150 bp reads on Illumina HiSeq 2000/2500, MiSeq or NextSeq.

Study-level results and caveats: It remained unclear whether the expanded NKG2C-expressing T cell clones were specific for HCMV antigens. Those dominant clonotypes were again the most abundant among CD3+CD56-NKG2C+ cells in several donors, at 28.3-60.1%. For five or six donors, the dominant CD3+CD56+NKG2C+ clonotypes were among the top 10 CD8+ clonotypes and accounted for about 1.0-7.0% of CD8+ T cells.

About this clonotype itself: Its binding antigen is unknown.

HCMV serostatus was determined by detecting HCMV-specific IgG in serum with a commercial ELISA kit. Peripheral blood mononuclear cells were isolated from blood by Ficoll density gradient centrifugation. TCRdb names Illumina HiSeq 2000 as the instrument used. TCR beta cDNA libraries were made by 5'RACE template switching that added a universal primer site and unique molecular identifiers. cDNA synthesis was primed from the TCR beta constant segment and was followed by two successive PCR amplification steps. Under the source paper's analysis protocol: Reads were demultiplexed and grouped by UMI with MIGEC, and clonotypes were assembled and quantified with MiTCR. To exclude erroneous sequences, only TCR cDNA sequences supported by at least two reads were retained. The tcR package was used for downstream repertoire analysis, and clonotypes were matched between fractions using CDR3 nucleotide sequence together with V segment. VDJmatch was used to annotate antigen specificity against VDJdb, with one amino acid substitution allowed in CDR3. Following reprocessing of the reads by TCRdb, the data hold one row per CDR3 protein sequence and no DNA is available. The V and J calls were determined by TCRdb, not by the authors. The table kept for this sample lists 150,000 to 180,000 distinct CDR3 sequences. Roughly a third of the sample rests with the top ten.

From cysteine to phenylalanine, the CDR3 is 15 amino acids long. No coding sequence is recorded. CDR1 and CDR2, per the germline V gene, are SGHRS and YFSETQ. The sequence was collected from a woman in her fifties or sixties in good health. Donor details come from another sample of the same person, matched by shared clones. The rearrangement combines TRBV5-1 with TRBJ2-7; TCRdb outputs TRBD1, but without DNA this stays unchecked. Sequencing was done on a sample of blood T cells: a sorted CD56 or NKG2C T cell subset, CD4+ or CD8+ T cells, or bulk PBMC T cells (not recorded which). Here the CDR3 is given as CATYPGTDSGVEQYF.